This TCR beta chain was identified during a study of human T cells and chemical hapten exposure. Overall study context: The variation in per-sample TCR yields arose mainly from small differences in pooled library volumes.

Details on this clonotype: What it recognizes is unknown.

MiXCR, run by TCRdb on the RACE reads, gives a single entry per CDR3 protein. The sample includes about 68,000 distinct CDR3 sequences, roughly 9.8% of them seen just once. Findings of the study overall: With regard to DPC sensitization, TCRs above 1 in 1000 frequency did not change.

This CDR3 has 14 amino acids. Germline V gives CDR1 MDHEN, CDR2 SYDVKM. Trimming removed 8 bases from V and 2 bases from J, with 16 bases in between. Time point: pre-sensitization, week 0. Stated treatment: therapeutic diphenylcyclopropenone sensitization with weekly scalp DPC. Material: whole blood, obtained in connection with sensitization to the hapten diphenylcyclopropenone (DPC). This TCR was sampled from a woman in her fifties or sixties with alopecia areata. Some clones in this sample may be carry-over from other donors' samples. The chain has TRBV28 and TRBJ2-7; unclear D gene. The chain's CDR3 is CASGQSVRTYEQYF. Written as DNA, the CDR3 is TGTGCCAGCGGCCAGTCAGTCAGGACCTACGAGCAGTACTTC.